The sequence of this T cell receptor (beta chain) was determined in a study of shared clonotypes between healthy human individuals. Study at large: The study enrolled two women and a few men aged 18 to 49. Overall study results and limits: Generation probabilities of non-shared clonotypes were lower (relative to those shared by all four donors).

Using 200 ng DNA, about 30,000 T cell genomes, the sorted-subset replicate PCRs were run. Sequenced by immunoSEQ multiplex PCR; TCRdb stores in-frame clones only, minus some. The table lists roughly 380,000 clones, about 96% of them singletons. As regards this clone: Its antigen is currently unknown.

The germline V gene has CDR1 KGHSH and CDR2 LQKENI. V was pared by 4 bases and J by 9 bases, with 11 bases of the junction left unmatched. The CDR3 sequence is 15 residues long. This chain links TRBV18 with TRBJ2-1; TRBD2 matches 8 bases. This TCR derives from a man aged 30 to 39 in good health. The sequenced sample was memory CD8+ T cells sorted from blood. Regarding subset: CD45RO+ cells pooled with CCR7-negative TemRA cells. Written as DNA, the CDR3 is TGTGCCAGCTCACTCGCCGGGACTAGGGTCGGTGAGCAGTTCTTC. Translation: CASSLAGTRVGEQFF.